Below are 20 T cell receptor beta chains sequenced from a single sample in a study of blood T cell repertoires in COVID-19. Method: immunoSEQ multiplex PCR; TCRdb's copy keeps in-frame clones and lacks some. The sample records over 150,000 clones, 83% being singletons. The sequencing input was peripheral blood. The receptor source for this set is a woman aged 55-69 years with COVID-19, enrolled during active disease.

V gene TRBV19 combines with J gene TRBJ1-2, with 8 bases lining up with TRBD1. V shed 6 bases, J shed 4 bases, and the junction held 7 bases outside the gene matches. The V gene's germline CDR1 is LNHDA and CDR2 SQIVND (reference sequence). The CDR3 is 14 amino acids. The chain's CDR3 is CASRPDRGFYGYTF. Here the CDR3 DNA reads TGTGCCAGTAGGCCCGACAGGGGTTTCTATGGCTACACCTTC. Drawing the rest from reference TRBV19 and TRBJ1-2, the complete variable domain is DGGITQSPKYLFRKEGQNVTLSCEQNLNHDAMYWYRQDPGQGLRLIYYSQIVNDFQKGDIAEGYSVSREKKESFPLTVTSAQKNPTAFYLCASRPDRGFYGYTFGSGTRLTVV.

This chain links TRBV5-6 with TRBJ2-5; tentative D call: TRBD1 (5 bases). Between the trimmed V and J ends, which lost 5 bases and 8 bases, there was a span of 19 bases. The length of the CDR3 is 14 residues. In germline, CDR1 is SGHDT, CDR2 YYEEEE. CDR3 amino acids: CASSLNQLGPTQYF. CDR3 sequence (DNA): TGTGCCAGCAGTTTAAACCAGCTGGGGCCTACCCAGTACTTC.

In its sample, this clone was seen many times. The chain combines TRBV18 with TRBJ2-7; 9 bases are shared with TRBD1. V lost 3 bases and J lost 5; bases outside the gene matches: 5. Germline V gene lookup returns CDR1 KGHSH and CDR2 LQKENI. The CDR3 has 14 amino acids. CDR3 bases: TGTGCCAGCTCACCGGCCAGGACAGGGGACGAGCAGTACTTC. Translated: CASSPARTGDEQYF.

The chain couples TRBV11-2 to TRBJ2-3, with 8 bases fitting TRBD2. The CDR3 is 16 amino acids. The V gene's germline CDR1 is SGHAT and CDR2 FQNNGV. J lost 0 bases, V lost 4 bases, and 6 bases had no gene match. CDR3 DNA: TGTGCCAGCAGCTCGGGGGGGAGTTTCAGCACAGATACGCAGTATTTT. Protein: CASSSGGSFSTDTQYF.

The chain recombines TRBV4-2 with TRBJ1-5, with a possible D match to TRBD1 (5 bases). CDR1 and CDR2 (germline): LGHNA, YNFKEQ. V lost 1 base and J 2 bases, leaving 9 bases between the germline ends. The length of the CDR3 is 15 residues. CDR3 in DNA: TGTGCCAGCAGCCAAGGCAGGGAGGGCAATCAGCCCCAGCATTTT. This translates into CASSQGREGNQPQHF.

This clone is a singleton in its sample. This chain uses TRBV5-1 with TRBJ1-2; D is possibly TRBD1 (5 bases). Germline V gene lookup returns CDR1 SGHRS and CDR2 YFSETQ. V lost 5 bases, J lost 6 bases, and 32 bases lay in between. CDR3 length equals 19 residues. The CDR3 is CASRQTGVVVAHEVDGYTF. For the CDR3, the DNA is TGCGCCAGCAGACAAACGGGGGTGGTAGTCGCCCACGAGGTGGATGGCTACACCTTC. Variable domain in full (rest from reference TRBV5-1 and TRBJ1-2): KAGVTQTPRYLIKTRGQQVTLSCSPISGHRSVSWYQQTPGQGLQFLFEYFSETQRNKGNFPGRFSGRQFSNSRSEMNVSTLELGDSALYLCASRQTGVVVAHEVDGYTFGSGTRLTVV.

The V and J genes are TRBV6-1 and TRBJ2-7, with D possibly being TRBD2 (8 bases). The germline V gene has CDR1 MNHNS and CDR2 SASEGT. V gave up 4 bases and J gave up 3 bases, with 19 bases separating them. This CDR3 has 16 amino acids. The CDR3 loop is CASSAHGGDRSYEQYF. The CDR3 nucleotides read TGTGCCAGCAGTGCTCACGGGGGGGACAGAAGCTACGAGCAGTACTTC.

The J gene is TRBJ2-1, the V gene TRBV14, with 16 bases fitting TRBD2. The germline CDR1 and CDR2 sequences are SGHDN and FVKESK. Losses at the gene ends were 3 bases for V and 6 bases for J; bases not matched to a gene: 2. CDR3 size: 16 residues. The CDR3 reads CASSQGLAGGRNEQFF. The CDR3 bases are TGTGCCAGCAGCCAGGGACTAGCGGGAGGGCGCAATGAGCAGTTCTTC.

This clone has a handful of counts. The rearrangement uses TRBV3-1 (or the pseudogene TRBV3-2) and TRBJ1-1; a possible D gene is TRBD1 (5 bases). The CDR3 is made up of 15 amino acids. Deletions cut 0 bases from V and 6 bases from J, with 14 bases between. The germline V gene has CDR1 LGHDT and CDR2 YNNKEL (reference sequence). The CDR3 region is CASSQDWGGRAEAFF. Written as DNA, the CDR3 is TGTGCCAGCAGCCAAGATTGGGGGGGGAGGGCTGAAGCTTTCTTT.

The chain is built from TRBV7-9 and TRBJ1-4, with 7 positions matching TRBD1. Trimming took 3 bases from V and 5 from J; bases not matched to a gene: 9. This CDR3 spans 16 amino acids. Per the germline V gene, CDR1 is SEHNR and CDR2 is FQNEAQ (reference sequence). This CDR3 is CASSFLRGRGNEKLFF. The CDR3 DNA reads TGTGCCAGCAGCTTCCTAAGAGGCAGGGGGAATGAAAAACTGTTTTTT.

The J gene is TRBJ1-4, the V gene TRBV5-1; 7 positions match TRBD1. This CDR3 region has 14 residues. Per germline, CDR1 SGHRS and CDR2 YFSETQ. Losses at the gene ends were 4 bases for V and 7 bases for J; bases not matched to a gene: 7. The CDR3 DNA is TGCGCCAGCAGCCAGACCCAGGGGGTTGAAAAACTGTTTTTT. It codes for CASSQTQGVEKLFF. Variable domain in full (rest from reference TRBV5-1 and TRBJ1-4): KAGVTQTPRYLIKTRGQQVTLSCSPISGHRSVSWYQQTPGQGLQFLFEYFSETQRNKGNFPGRFSGRQFSNSRSEMNVSTLELGDSALYLCASSQTQGVEKLFFGSGTQLSVL.

CDR3 nucleotide sequence: TGTGCCAGCAGTTCTCGGACAGGGGTGCTTATCTATGAGCAGTTCTTC. Protein: CASSSRTGVLIYEQFF. The chain links TRBV6-5 to TRBJ2-1; 9 bases are a match to TRBD1. There are 16 residues in the CDR3. The germline V gene has CDR1 MNHEY and CDR2 SVGAGI. V dropped 4 bases and J dropped 8; count of bases not matched to a gene: 12.

This chain links TRBV24-1 with TRBJ1-4, with 8 bases fitting TRBD1. The CDR3 consists of 16 residues. V lost 3 bases, J lost 7 bases, and 9 bases stayed unmatched. CDR1 is KGHDR, CDR2 SFDVKD, per germline. CDR3 nucleotide sequence: TGTGCCACCAGTGATCCGCGGCACAGGGGGACTGAAAAACTGTTTTTT. Protein product: CATSDPRHRGTEKLFF.

This chain joins TRBV5-1 and TRBJ2-3, with D unresolved. The germline gives CDR1 SGHRS, CDR2 YFSETQ. Trimming shortened V by 0 bases and J by 4 bases, and 3 bases separated the two germline ends. The CDR3 runs 12 residues. CDR3 protein: CASSLAADTQYF. DNA for the CDR3: TGCGCCAGCAGCTTGGCTGCAGATACGCAGTATTTT.

This sequence joins TRBV5-1 and TRBJ2-5; 10 bases fit TRBD2. CDR1 is SGHRS, CDR2 YFSETQ, per germline. The CDR3 contains 16 residues. V trimming: 4 bases; J trimming: 4 bases; junction bases outside the gene matches: 10. CDR3 DNA: TGCGCCAGCAGCCTCACGGGGACTAGCGTGGGAGAGACCCAGTACTTC. Translated: CASSLTGTSVGETQYF.

This chain links TRBV18 with TRBJ1-1; D not certain. The CDR3 contains 15 residues. With 3 bases removed from V and 1 base from J, the gap between germline ends came to 12 bases. Per the germline V gene, CDR1 is KGHSH and CDR2 is LQKENI. The CDR3 DNA sequence: TGTGCCAGCTCACCGGCGGCAGACCCGAACACTGAAGCTTTCTTT. Protein product: CASSPAADPNTEAFF.

The gene calls are TRBV6-4 and TRBJ2-1; possible D gene TRBD2, 6 bases. V was cut by 2 bases and J by 6 bases, with 14 bases left in between. Germline CDR1 MRHNA, CDR2 SNTAGT. The CDR3 runs 15 residues. The CDR3 nucleotides read TGTGCCAGCAGTGACCCCCAGCGGGCCCTCAATGAGCAGTTCTTC. Its translation is CASSDPQRALNEQFF.

This clone was counted a single time. The gene calls are TRBV19 and TRBJ1-6, with D possibly TRBD1 on 5 matching bases. Germline loops: CDR1 LNHDA, CDR2 SQIVND (reference sequence). The CDR3 is made up of 12 amino acids. Trimming left V 5 bases short and J 7 bases short, with 6 bases between. The CDR3 nucleotides read TGTGCCAGTAGTGACAGAAATTCACCCCTCCACTTT. Translation: CASSDRNSPLHF.

The rearrangement links TRBV7-3 to TRBJ1-1; maybe TRBD1 (5 bases). Per germline, CDR1 SGHTA and CDR2 FQGTGA. V was shortened by 3 bases and J by 6 bases, with 11 bases between the two germline ends. This CDR3 is 13 amino acids long. The CDR3 loop is CASSLKRGSEAFF. CDR3 DNA sequence: TGTGCCAGCAGCTTGAAACGGGGGTCTGAAGCTTTCTTT. Complete variable domain (other parts from reference TRBV7-3 and TRBJ1-1): GAGVSQTPSNKVTEKGKYVELRCDPISGHTALYWYRQSLGQGPEFLIYFQGTGAADDSGLPNDRFFAVRPEGSVSTLKIQRTERGDSAVYLCASSLKRGSEAFFGQGTRLTVV.

This chain uses TRBV19 with TRBJ2-1; 7 nucleotides align to TRBD2. Germline loops: CDR1 LNHDA, CDR2 SQIVND (reference sequence). Losses at the gene ends were 6 bases for V and 5 bases for J; bases not matched to a gene: 10. CDR3 length: 15 amino acids. The CDR3 here is CASSMGRESDNEQFF. Written as DNA, the CDR3 is TGTGCCAGTAGCATGGGGCGGGAGTCAGACAATGAGCAGTTCTTC. Complete variable domain (other parts from reference TRBV19 and TRBJ2-1): DGGITQSPKYLFRKEGQNVTLSCEQNLNHDAMYWYRQDPGQGLRLIYYSQIVNDFQKGDIAEGYSVSREKKESFPLTVTSAQKNPTAFYLCASSMGRESDNEQFFGPGTRLTVL.